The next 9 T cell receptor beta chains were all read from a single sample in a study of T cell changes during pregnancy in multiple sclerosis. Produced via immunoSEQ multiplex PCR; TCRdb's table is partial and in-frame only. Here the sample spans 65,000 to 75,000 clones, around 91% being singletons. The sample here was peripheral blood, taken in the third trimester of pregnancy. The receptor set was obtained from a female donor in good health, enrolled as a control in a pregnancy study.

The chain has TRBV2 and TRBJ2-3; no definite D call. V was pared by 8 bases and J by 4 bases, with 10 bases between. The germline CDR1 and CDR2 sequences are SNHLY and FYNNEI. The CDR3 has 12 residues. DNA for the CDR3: TGTGCCAGCTCTAGGAAGCCAGATACGCAGTATTTT. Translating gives CASSRKPDTQYF.

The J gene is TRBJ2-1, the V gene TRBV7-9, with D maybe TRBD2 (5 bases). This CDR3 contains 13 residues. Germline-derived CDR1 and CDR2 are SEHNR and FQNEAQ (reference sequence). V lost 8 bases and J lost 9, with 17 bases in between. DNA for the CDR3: TGTGCCAGCTTCTTCCCCGAGGGTGCTGAGCAGTTCTTC. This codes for CASFFPEGAEQFF.

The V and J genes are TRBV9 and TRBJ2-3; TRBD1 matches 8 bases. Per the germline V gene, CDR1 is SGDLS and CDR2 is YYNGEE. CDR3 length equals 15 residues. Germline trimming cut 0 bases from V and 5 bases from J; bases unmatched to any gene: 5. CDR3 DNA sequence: TGTGCCAGCAGCGTAGTGGACAGGGCAATAGATACGCAGTATTTT. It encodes CASSVVDRAIDTQYF.

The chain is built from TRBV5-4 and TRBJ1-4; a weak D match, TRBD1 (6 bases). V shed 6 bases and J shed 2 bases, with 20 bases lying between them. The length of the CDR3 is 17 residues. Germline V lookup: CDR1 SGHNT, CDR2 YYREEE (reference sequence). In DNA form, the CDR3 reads TGTGCCAGCACCTGGATGGGAACAGGGACCACTAATGAAAAACTGTTTTTT. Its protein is CASTWMGTGTTNEKLFF. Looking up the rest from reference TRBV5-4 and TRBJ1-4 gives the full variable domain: ETGVTQSPTHLIKTRGQQVTLRCSSQSGHNTVSWYQQALGQGPQFIFQYYREEENGRGNFPPRFSGLQFPNYSSELNVNALELDDSALYLCASTWMGTGTTNEKLFFGSGTQLSVL.

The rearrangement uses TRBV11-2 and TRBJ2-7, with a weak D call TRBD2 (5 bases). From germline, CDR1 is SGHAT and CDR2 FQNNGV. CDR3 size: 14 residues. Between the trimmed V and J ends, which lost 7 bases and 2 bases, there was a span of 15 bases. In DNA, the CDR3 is TGTGCCAGCACCTACGGCGGAGGCGCCTACGAGCAGTACTTC. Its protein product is CASTYGGGAYEQYF.

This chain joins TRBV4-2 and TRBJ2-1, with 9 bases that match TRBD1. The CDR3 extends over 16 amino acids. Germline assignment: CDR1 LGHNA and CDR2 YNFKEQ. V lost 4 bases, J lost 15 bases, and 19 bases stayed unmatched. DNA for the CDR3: TGTGCCAGCAGCCCCGACCTTCCCCGGGACAGGGTTTTGCCGTTCTTC. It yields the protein CASSPDLPRDRVLPFF.

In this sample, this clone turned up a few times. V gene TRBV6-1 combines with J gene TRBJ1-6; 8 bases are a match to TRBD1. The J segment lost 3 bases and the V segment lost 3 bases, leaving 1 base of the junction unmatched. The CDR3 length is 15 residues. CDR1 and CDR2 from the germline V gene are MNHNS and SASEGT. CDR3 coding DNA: TGTGCCAGCAGTGACGGACAGGGCTATAATTCACCCCTCCACTTT. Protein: CASSDGQGYNSPLHF.

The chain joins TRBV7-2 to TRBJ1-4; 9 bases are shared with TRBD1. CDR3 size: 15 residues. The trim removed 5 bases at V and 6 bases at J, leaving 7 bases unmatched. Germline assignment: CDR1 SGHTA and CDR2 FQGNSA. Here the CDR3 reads CASSLRGTGYEKLFF. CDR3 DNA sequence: TGTGCCAGCAGCCTTAGAGGGACAGGGTATGAAAAACTGTTTTTT.

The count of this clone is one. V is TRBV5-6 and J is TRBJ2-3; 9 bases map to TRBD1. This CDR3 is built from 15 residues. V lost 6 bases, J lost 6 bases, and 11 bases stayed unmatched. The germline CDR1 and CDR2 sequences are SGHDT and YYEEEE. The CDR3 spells CASTVLGQGFDTQYF. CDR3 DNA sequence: TGTGCCAGCACTGTTTTGGGACAGGGTTTTGATACGCAGTATTTT.